Sequencing of this TCR beta chain was carried out in a study of T cell responses to AZD1222 COVID-19 vaccine. Repertoires were generated with immunoSEQ multiplex PCR, while TCRdb's copy carries only in-frame clones and drops some. The table lists around 160,000 clones, about 81% of them singletons. Turning to this clone: Antigen unknown. This specimen includes other DNA sequences encoding the same CDR3.

Whole-study findings and limits: White British people made up most donors, females outnumbered males, and clonal diversity was possibly underestimated. Baseline antibody screening turned up just a handful of seropositive AZD1222 recipients. The reported proportion of spike-specific TCRs targeting unmutated variant regions was nearly half.

The V and J ends lost 1 base and 4 bases, in that order; junction bases with no gene match: 2. Germline CDR1 is MGHRA and CDR2 is YSYEKL. The CDR3 is 15 residues long. The source is an adult in good health. This material consisted of peripheral blood, taken on day 0 of MenACWY control vaccination. The rearrangement joins TRBV4-1 to TRBJ1-5, with 9 bases aligning to TRBD1. As DNA, the CDR3 is TGCGCCAGCAGCCAAGCACAGGGGGCGAATCAGCCCCAGCATTTT. Translated, it gives CASSQAQGANQPQHF.